This T cell receptor (beta chain) originates from a study of regulatory T cells in long-lasting Graves disease. Germline lookup yields CDR1 SGHAT and CDR2 FQDESV (reference sequence). This CDR3 comprises 15 residues. The V end lost 5 bases, the J end lost 8 bases, and 21 bases lay between the germline ends. As to time point: persistent/refractory GD, antithyroid drugs over 5 years with positive TRAb. PBMCs provided the RNA from which the TCR library was made. Building the TCR beta libraries relied on iRepertoire HTBI primers, and CDR3 regions underwent Arm-PCR. TCRdb redid the calling of the multiplex PCR reads with MiXCR, one entry per CDR3 protein. This sample has fewer than 550,000 distinct CDR3 sequences, with around a fifth found just once. This clonotype was seen at least ten times.

The clonotype was recovered from a female donor with Graves disease. The chain combines TRBV11-1 with TRBJ1-1; D call uncertain. The material was peripheral blood mononuclear cells (PBMCs), obtained when the disease was refractory, from a patient treated with antithyroid drugs. Here the CDR3 DNA reads TGTGCCAGCAGCCAACGAGGCCGGGCAACGGAAGAAGCTTTCTTT. It yields the protein CASSQRGRATEEAFF.